Shown below are 20 T cell receptor beta chains from a single sample sequenced in a study of memory CD4+ T cells and cytomegalovirus serostatus. Only in-frame clones appear in the TCRdb table, and some are missing; sequencing was by immunoSEQ multiplex PCR. The sample has more than 40,000 clones, over 60% seen once. Single viable CD3+CD4+CD8-CD45RO+ cells were sorted as the memory CD4+ T cells. Sequencing was performed on memory CD4+ T cells from blood. The receptor set was obtained from an adult in good health and CMV-seronegative.

The J gene is TRBJ2-3, the V gene TRBV10-3, with D perhaps TRBD1 (6 bases). Trimming shortened V by 0 bases and J by 6 bases, and 10 bases separated the two germline ends. The germline V gene has CDR1 ENHRY and CDR2 SYGVKD. This CDR3 is 14 amino acids long. The CDR3 region is CAISESWTEDTQYF. DNA for the CDR3: TGTGCCATCAGTGAGTCGTGGACAGAGGATACGCAGTATTTT.

There are a few counts of this clone. The rearrangement links TRBV6-1 to TRBJ2-7, with 13 nucleotides matching TRBD2. Trimming took 6 bases from V and 4 from J; bases not matched to a gene: 3. From germline, CDR1 is MNHNS and CDR2 SASEGT. This CDR3 comprises 14 residues. CDR3 nucleotide sequence: TGTGCCAGCAGAACTAGCGGGAGGGGATACGAGCAGTACTTC. It codes for CASRTSGRGYEQYF.

This chain joins TRBV6-1 and TRBJ2-1, with TRBD2 as a possible D gene (5 bases). Germline V CDR1 and CDR2: MNHNS, SASEGT. Trimming left V 4 bases short and J 0 bases short, with 19 bases between. There are 18 residues in the CDR3. The CDR3 is CASSAPPAVTSSYNEQFF. CDR3 DNA sequence: TGTGCCAGCAGTGCGCCCCCAGCGGTCACCAGCTCCTACAATGAGCAGTTCTTC.

CDR3 in amino acids: CASSFNTGSFASGNTIYF. CDR3 sequence (DNA): TGTGCCAGCAGCTTCAACACAGGCTCCTTCGCTTCTGGAAACACCATATATTTT. The rearrangement uses TRBV11-2 and TRBJ1-3; the D gene is possibly TRBD1 (5 bases). Germline values: CDR1 SGHAT, CDR2 FQNNGV. Trimming left V 3 bases short and J 1 base short, with 19 bases between. The CDR3 spans 18 residues.

This chain connects TRBV15 to TRBJ1-5, with D unclear. CDR1 and CDR2 from the germline V gene are LNHNV and YYDKDF (reference sequence). The CDR3 is made up of 13 amino acids. The V gene lost 1 base and the J gene lost 3 bases, with 4 bases spanning the gap. The CDR3 protein is CATSRGPNQPQHF. The DNA of the CDR3 is TGTGCCACCAGCAGAGGCCCCAATCAGCCCCAGCATTTT. The variable domain in full, with the rest retrieved from reference TRBV15 and TRBJ1-5, is DAMVIQNPRYQVTQFGKPVTLSCSQTLNHNVMYWYQQKSSQAPKLLFHYYDKDFNNEADTPDNFQSRRPNTSFCFLDIRSPGLGDTAMYLCATSRGPNQPQHFGDGTRLSIL.

This clone was picked up a small number of times. This chain uses TRBV2 with TRBJ2-1; 9 bases agree with TRBD1. The CDR3 extends over 14 amino acids. Per germline, CDR1 SNHLY and CDR2 FYNNEI. The J segment lost 13 bases and the V segment lost 2 bases, leaving 9 bases of the junction unmatched. The CDR3: CASSEISGTGIQFF. CDR3 coding DNA: TGTGCCAGCAGTGAAATCTCTGGGACAGGGATCCAGTTCTTC.

The V gene is TRBV27, the J gene TRBJ2-5; 9 bases fit TRBD2. Germline V gene data show CDR1 as MNHEY and CDR2 as SMNVEV (reference sequence). V gave up 5 bases and J gave up 0 bases; unmatched junction bases: 10. The CDR3 totals 17 residues. For the CDR3, the DNA is TGTGCCAGCAGTCCATTTCGGCTAGCGGGATACCAAGAGACCCAGTACTTC. It encodes CASSPFRLAGYQETQYF.

V is TRBV28 and J is TRBJ2-2; TRBD1 might be the D (6 bases). CDR1 and CDR2 (germline): MDHEN, SYDVKM. V dropped 6 bases and J dropped 5 bases, with 10 bases sitting between them. The CDR3 runs 13 residues. CDR3 in amino acids: CASSSQGTGELFF. DNA of the CDR3: TGTGCCAGCAGCTCCCAGGGGACCGGGGAGCTGTTTTTT.

This sequence joins TRBV6-5 and TRBJ2-2, with no clear D. The ends were cut back, 6 bases at V and 0 bases at J, with 8 bases in the middle. Germline V CDR1 and CDR2: MNHEY, SVGAGI. This CDR3 is built from 14 residues. CDR3 sequence (DNA): TGTGCCAGCAGGTCGTTCCCGAACACCGGGGAGCTGTTTTTT. Its translation: CASRSFPNTGELFF.

This clone was recorded once. The V call is TRBV21-1, the J call TRBJ2-5; the D segment call TRBD1 is taken from the table without a DNA check. TRBV21-1 is annotated as a pseudogene. This CDR3 is 15 amino acids long. The CDR3 DNA sequence: TGTGCCAGCAGCAAAGATTCAAGGGGGCAAGAGACCCAGTACTTC. Protein product: CASSKDSRGQETQYF.

The genes are TRBV6-6 and TRBJ2-5; no firm D call. The ends were cut back, 0 bases at V and 7 bases at J, with 3 bases in the middle. The CDR3 sequence is 11 residues long. Germline V gives CDR1 MNHNY, CDR2 SVGAGI (reference sequence). The CDR3, as DNA: TGTGCCAGCAGTTACTCGGGGACCCAGTACTTC. Protein product: CASSYSGTQYF.

The CDR3 bases are TGCGCCAGCAGTTCAGCGAGCACAGATACGCAGTATTTT. It is translated as CASSSASTDTQYF. The J gene is TRBJ2-3, the V gene TRBV5-1, with unresolved D. Germline CDR1 SGHRS, CDR2 YFSETQ. The CDR3 consists of 13 residues. V lost 5 bases to trimming and J lost 0 bases, with 7 bases between them.

The V and J genes are TRBV7-2 and TRBJ1-5, with TRBD1 matching over 7 bases. V dropped 5 bases and J dropped 7; count of bases not matched to a gene: 5. Germline-derived CDR1 and CDR2 are SGHTA and FQGNSA. This CDR3 is 13 amino acids long. The CDR3 region is CASSQGQSQPQHF. The CDR3, as DNA: TGTGCCAGCAGCCAGGGACAGTCCCAGCCCCAGCATTTT.

The V gene is TRBV5-1, the J gene TRBJ2-2; D unresolved. Germline lookup yields CDR1 SGHRS and CDR2 YFSETQ. The CDR3 sequence is 15 residues long. The ends were cut back, 5 bases at V and 4 bases at J, with 15 bases in the middle. This CDR3 reads CASSPPRLVTGELFF. In DNA, the CDR3 is TGCGCCAGCAGTCCCCCCCGGTTAGTCACCGGGGAGCTGTTTTTT.

As regards this clone: This CDR3 is also generated by other DNA sequences in the sample. The gene calls are TRBV2 and TRBJ2-3; D call uncertain. Germline V gene data show CDR1 as SNHLY and CDR2 as FYNNEI. V lost 4 bases to trimming and J lost 2 bases, with 4 bases between them. The CDR3 covers 12 residues. Here the CDR3 reads CASSVATDTQYF. The CDR3 DNA reads TGTGCCAGCAGTGTTGCCACAGATACGCAGTATTTT.

This clone was recorded a few times. The chain couples TRBV7-9 to TRBJ1-5, with 11 positions matching TRBD1. The CDR3 has 15 residues. The V segment lost 5 bases and the J segment 2 bases; nucleotides outside the gene matches: 2. CDR1 is SEHNR, CDR2 FQNEAQ, per germline (reference sequence). The CDR3 DNA reads TGTGCCAGCAGCCGGACAGGGGGCGGCAATCAGCCCCAGCATTTT. It yields the protein CASSRTGGGNQPQHF. Together with reference TRBV7-9 and TRBJ1-5, the CDR3 gives the full variable domain: DTGVSQNPRHKITKRGQNVTFRCDPISEHNRLYWYRQTLGQGPEFLTYFQNEAQLEKSRLLSDRFSAERPKGSFSTLEIQRTEQGDSAMYLCASSRTGGGNQPQHFGDGTRLSIL.

The chain couples TRBV6-1 to TRBJ2-2; D ambiguous. The V gene lost 1 base and the J gene lost 6 bases, with 9 bases spanning the gap. Per germline, CDR1 MNHNS and CDR2 SASEGT. CDR3 length: 14 amino acids. The CDR3 coding sequence is TGTGCCAGCAGTGAAGTAATGGGATCCGGGGAGCTGTTTTTT. Its protein is CASSEVMGSGELFF.

The J gene is TRBJ2-7, the V gene TRBV28; the match to TRBD1 covers 7 bases. CDR3 length: 13 amino acids. Germline CDR1 reads MDHEN; CDR2 reads SYDVKM. With V trimmed by 6 bases and J by 4 bases, 6 bases remained unmatched. In nucleotides, the CDR3 is TGTGCCAGCAGAAGGGACAGTCAGTACGAGCAGTACTTC. Its protein is CASRRDSQYEQYF.

The V gene is TRBV11-1, the J gene TRBJ2-4; TRBD1 matches 9 bases. J was trimmed by 4 bases and V by 5 bases; bases with no gene match: 12. The CDR3 extends over 17 amino acids. Germline-derived CDR1 and CDR2 are SGHAT and FQDESV (reference sequence). CDR3 amino acids: CASSPGVPGQGKNIQYF. Written as DNA, the CDR3 is TGTGCCAGCAGCCCCGGGGTCCCGGGACAGGGAAAAAACATTCAGTACTTC.

This clone was seen only once. The V call is TRBV5-1, the J call TRBJ2-7, with D perhaps matching TRBD1 or TRBD2 (5 bases each). In germline, CDR1 is SGHRS, CDR2 YFSETQ. Trimming took off 3 bases at V and 0 bases at J, with 7 bases between the two ends. The CDR3 sequence is 13 residues long. The CDR3 sequence: CASSWDPSYEQYF. CDR3 coding DNA: TGCGCCAGCAGCTGGGACCCCTCCTACGAGCAGTACTTC.